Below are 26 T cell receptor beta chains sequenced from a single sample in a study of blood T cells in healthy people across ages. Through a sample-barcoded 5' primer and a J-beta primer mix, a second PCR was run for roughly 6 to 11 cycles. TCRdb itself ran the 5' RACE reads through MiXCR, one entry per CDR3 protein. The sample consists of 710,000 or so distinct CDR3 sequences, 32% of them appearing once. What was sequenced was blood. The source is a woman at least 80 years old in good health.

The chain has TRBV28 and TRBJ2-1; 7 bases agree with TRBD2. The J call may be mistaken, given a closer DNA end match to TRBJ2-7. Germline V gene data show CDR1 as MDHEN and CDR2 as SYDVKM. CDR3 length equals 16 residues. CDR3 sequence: CASSAQGAGKYNEQYF. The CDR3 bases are TGTGCCAGCAGTGCCCAGGGAGCGGGGAAGTACAATGAGCAGTACTTC.

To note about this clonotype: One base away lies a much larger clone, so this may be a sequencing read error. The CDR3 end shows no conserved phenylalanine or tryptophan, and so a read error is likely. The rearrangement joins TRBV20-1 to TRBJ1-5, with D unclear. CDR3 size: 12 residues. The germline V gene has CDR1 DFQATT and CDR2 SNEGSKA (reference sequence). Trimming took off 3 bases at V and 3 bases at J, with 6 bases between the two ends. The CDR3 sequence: CSARVNNQPQHL. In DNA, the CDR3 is TGCAGTGCTAGGGTCAACAATCAGCCCCAGCATTTG.

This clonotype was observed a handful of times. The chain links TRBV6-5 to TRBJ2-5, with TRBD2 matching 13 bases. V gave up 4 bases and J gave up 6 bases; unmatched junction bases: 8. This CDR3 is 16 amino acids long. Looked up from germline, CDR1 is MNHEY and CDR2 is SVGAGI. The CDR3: CASSSTSGGVGKTQYF. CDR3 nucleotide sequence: TGTGCCAGCAGTTCAACTAGCGGGGGGGTTGGAAAGACCCAGTACTTC.

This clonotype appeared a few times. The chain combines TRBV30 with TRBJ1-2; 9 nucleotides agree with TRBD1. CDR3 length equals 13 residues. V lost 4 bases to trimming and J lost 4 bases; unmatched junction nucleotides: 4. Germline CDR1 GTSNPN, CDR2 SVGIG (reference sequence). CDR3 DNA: TGTGCCTGGACGGCGGACAGGGGCTATGGCTACACCTTC. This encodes CAWTADRGYGYTF.

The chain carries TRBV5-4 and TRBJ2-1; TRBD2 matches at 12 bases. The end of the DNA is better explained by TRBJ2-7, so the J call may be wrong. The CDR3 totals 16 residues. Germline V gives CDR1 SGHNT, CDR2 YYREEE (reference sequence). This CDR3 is CASSFGLAGTYNEQYF. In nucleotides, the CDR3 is TGTGCCAGCAGCTTCGGACTAGCGGGGACCTACAATGAGCAGTACTTC.

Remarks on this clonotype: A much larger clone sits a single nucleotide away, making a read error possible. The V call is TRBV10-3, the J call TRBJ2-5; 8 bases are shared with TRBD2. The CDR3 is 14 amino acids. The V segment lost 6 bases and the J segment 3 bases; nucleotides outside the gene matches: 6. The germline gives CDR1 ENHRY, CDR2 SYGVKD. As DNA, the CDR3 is TGTGCCATCAGCCAAGGACTAGCCGAAGAGACCCAGTACTTC. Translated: CAISQGLAEETQYF.

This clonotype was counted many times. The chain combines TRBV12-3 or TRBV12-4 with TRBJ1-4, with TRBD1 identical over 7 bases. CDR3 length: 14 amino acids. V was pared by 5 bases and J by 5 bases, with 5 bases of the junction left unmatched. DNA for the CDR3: TGTGCCAGCAGTCCCCGGACAGGAAATGAAAAACTGTTTTTT. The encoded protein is CASSPRTGNEKLFF.

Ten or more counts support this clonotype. The CDR3 sequence is CASSMSGGVYNEQFF. Written as DNA, the CDR3 is TGCGCCAGCAGCATGAGCGGGGGGGTATACAATGAGCAGTTCTTC. The rearrangement uses TRBV5-1 and TRBJ2-1; the match to TRBD2 covers 10 bases. The CDR3 consists of 15 residues. Germline loops: CDR1 SGHRS, CDR2 YFSETQ. With V trimmed by 4 bases and J by 4 bases, 5 bases remained unmatched.

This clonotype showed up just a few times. The CDR3 is CASSLTGLYNQPQHF. The CDR3 nucleotides are TGTGCCAGCAGCTTGACAGGGCTATACAATCAGCCCCAGCATTTT. The chain couples TRBV7-3 to TRBJ1-5, with 7 positions matching TRBD1. CDR1 is SGHTA, CDR2 FQGTGA, per germline. Trimming took 3 bases from V and 3 from J; bases not matched to a gene: 5. The CDR3 is made up of 15 amino acids.

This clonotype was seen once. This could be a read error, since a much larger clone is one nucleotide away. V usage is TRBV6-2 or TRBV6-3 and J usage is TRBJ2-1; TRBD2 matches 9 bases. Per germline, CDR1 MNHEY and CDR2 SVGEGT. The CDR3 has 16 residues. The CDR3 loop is CTSSYGGAGGRIEQFF. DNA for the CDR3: TGTACCAGCAGTTACGGTGGGGCGGGGGGGCGAATTGAGCAGTTCTTC.

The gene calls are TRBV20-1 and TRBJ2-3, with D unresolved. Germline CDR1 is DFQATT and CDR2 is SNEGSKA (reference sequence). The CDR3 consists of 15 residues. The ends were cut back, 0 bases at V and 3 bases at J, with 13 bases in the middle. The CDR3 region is CSARDPSLGTDTQYF. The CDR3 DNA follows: TGCAGTGCTAGAGACCCTTCCCTGGGTACAGATACGCAGTATTTT.

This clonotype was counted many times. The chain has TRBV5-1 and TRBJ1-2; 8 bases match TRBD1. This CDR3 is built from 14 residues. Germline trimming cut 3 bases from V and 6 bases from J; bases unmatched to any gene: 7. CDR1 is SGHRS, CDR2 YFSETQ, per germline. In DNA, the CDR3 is TGCGCCAGCAGCTCAAACAGGGGGAGAGATGGCTACACCTTC. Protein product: CASSSNRGRDGYTF.

The CDR3 region is CASSQQSYEQYF. DNA of the CDR3: TGTGCCAGCAGCCAGCAGTCCTACGAGCAGTACTTC. The chain links TRBV7-9 to TRBJ2-7, with D unclear. V was cut by 5 bases and J by 1 base, with 6 bases left in between. The CDR3 is made up of 12 amino acids. Germline V gene sequence: CDR1 SEHNR, CDR2 FQNEAQ (reference sequence).

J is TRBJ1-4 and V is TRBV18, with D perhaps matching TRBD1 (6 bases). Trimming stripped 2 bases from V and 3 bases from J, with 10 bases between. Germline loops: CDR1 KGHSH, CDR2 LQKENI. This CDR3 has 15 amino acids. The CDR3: CASSPTGRPNEKLFF. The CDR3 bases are TGTGCCAGCTCACCAACAGGGAGACCTAATGAAAAACTGTTTTTT.

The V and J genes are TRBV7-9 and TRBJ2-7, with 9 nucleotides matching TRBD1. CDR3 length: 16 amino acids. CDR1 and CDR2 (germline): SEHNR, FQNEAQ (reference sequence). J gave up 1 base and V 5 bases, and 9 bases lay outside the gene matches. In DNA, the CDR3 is TGTGCCAGCAGCCCAACCTCCGGGACAGGGTCCTACGAGCAGTACTTC. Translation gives CASSPTSGTGSYEQYF.

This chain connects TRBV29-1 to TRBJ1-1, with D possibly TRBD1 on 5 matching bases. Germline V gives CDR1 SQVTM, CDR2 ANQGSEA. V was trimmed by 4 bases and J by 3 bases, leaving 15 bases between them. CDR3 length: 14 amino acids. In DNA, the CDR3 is TGCAGCGTTGTGAAGGGGTCTGAAGACACTGAAGCTTTCTTT. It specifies CSVVKGSEDTEAFF.

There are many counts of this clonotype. The chain's CDR3 is CASSGQGINYGYTF. CDR3 DNA: TGTGCCAGCAGTGGACAGGGCATTAACTATGGCTACACCTTC. The rearrangement joins TRBV6-1 to TRBJ1-2; TRBD1 matches 7 bases. There are 14 residues in the CDR3. The germline V gene has CDR1 MNHNS and CDR2 SASEGT. V was pared by 4 bases and J by 1 base, with 3 bases of the junction left unmatched.

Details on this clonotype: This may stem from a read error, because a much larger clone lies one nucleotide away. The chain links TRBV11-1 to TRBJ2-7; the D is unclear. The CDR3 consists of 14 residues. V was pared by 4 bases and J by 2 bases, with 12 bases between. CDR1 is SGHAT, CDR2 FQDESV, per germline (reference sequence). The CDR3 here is CASSCDRTTYEQYF. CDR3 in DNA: TGTGCCAGCAGCTGCGATCGAACCACCTACGAGCAGTACTTC.

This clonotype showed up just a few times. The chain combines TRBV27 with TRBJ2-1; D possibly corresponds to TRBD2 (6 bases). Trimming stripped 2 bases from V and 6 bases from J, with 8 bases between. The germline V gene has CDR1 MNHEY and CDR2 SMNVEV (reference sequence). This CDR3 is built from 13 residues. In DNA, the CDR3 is TGTGCCAGCAGTTTACGGGAGTCCAATGAGCAGTTCTTC. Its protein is CASSLRESNEQFF.

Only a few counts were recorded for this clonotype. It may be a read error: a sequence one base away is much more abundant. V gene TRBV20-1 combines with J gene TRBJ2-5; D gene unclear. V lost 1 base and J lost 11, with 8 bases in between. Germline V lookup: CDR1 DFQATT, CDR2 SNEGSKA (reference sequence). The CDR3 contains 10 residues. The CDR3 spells CSARVGKQYF. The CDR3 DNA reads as TGCAGTGCTAGAGTGGGGAAGCAGTACTTC.

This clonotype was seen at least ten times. The DNA for the CDR3 is TGTGCCAGCTCACCATTCACGGTTACTCAAGGAAGTGGCGAGCAGTACTTC. It specifies CASSPFTVTQGSGEQYF. V is TRBV18 and J is TRBJ2-7; the D is unclear. The germline V gene encodes CDR1 KGHSH and CDR2 LQKENI. The CDR3 length is 17 residues. V was trimmed by 2 bases and J by 6 bases, leaving 23 bases between them.

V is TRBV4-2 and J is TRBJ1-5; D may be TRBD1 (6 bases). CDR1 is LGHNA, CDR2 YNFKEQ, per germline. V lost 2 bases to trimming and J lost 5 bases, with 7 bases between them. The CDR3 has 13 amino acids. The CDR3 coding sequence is TGTGCCAGCAGCCAACCAGGGGATCAGCCCCAGCATTTT. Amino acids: CASSQPGDQPQHF.

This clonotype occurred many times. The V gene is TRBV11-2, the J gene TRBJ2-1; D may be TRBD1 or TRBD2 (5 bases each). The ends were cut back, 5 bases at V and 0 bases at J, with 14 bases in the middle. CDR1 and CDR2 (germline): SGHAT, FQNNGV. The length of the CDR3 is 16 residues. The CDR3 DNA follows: TGTGCCAGCAGCCCCTCGATGGGGACCTCCTACAATGAGCAGTTCTTC. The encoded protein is CASSPSMGTSYNEQFF.

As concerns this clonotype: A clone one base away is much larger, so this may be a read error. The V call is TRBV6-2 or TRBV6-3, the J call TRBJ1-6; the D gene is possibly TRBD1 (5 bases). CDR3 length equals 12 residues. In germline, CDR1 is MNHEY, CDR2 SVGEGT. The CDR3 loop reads CARRAVGSPLHF. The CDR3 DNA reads TGTGCCCGCAGGGCCGTCGGGTCACCCCTCCACTTT.

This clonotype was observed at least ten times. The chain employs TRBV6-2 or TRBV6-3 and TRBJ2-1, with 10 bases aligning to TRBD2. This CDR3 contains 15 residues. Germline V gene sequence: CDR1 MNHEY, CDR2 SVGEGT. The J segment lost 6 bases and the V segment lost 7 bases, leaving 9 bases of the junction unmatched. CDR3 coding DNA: TGTGCCAGCACCGACCCTCCTAGCGGGGGCAATGAGCAGTTCTTC. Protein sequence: CASTDPPSGGNEQFF.

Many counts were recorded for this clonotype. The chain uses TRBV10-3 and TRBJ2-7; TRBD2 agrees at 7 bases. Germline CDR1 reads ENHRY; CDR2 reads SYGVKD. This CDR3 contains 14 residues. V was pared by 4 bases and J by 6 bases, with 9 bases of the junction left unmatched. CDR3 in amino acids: CAISGGEGRAEQYF. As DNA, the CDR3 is TGTGCCATCAGTGGGGGGGAGGGTCGGGCCGAGCAGTACTTC.